The 12 T cell receptor beta chains given below trace back to one sample, sequenced in a study of monozygotic twins with inflammatory bowel disease. One entry per CDR3 protein, without DNA, is what TCRdb gives after re-calling the 5' RACE reads. The table for this sample gives roughly 320,000 distinct CDR3 sequences. The sequencing input was blood. Receptors were obtained from a human donor with ulcerative colitis or Crohn's disease, or a healthy co-twin of an affected twin (not recorded which).

This chain uses TRBV7-6 with TRBJ1-1. The germline gives CDR1 SGHVS, CDR2 FNYEAQ. This CDR3 spans 16 amino acids. CDR3 protein: CASSLRGLDLNTEAFF.

The chain employs TRBV12-3 or TRBV12-4 and TRBJ1-5; TCRdb outputs TRBD1, but without DNA this stays unchecked. The CDR3 totals 14 residues. The CDR3 protein is CASSSTDLNQPQHF.

The genes are TRBV28 and TRBJ1-1. This CDR3 region has 15 residues. Germline V gene lookup returns CDR1 MDHEN and CDR2 SYDVKM. The CDR3: CASSFWQAVNTEAFF. The entire variable domain, with the rest obtained from reference TRBV28 and TRBJ1-1, is as follows: DVKVTQSSRYLVKRTGEKVFLECVQDMDHENMFWYRQDPGLGLRLIYFSYDVKMKEKGDIPEGYSVSREKKERFSLILESASTNQTSMYLCASSFWQAVNTEAFFGQGTRLTVV.

CDR3: CATLSDRFGGGYTF. V usage is TRBV6-2 or TRBV6-3 and J usage is TRBJ1-2; checking the TCRdb D call of TRBD1 is not possible without DNA. This CDR3 comprises 14 residues. Germline V gives CDR1 MNHEY, CDR2 SVGEGT.

V gene TRBV3-1 combines with J gene TRBJ2-3. CDR1 and CDR2 from the germline V gene are LGHDT and YNNKEL (reference sequence). The CDR3 totals 16 residues. CDR3 in amino acids: CASSQDFRTATDTQYF.

CDR3 region: CASSLALGTNAFF. The rearrangement uses TRBV12-3 or TRBV12-4 and TRBJ1-1; the D gene TCRdb calls, TRBD1, cannot be checked with no DNA. The CDR3 has 13 amino acids.

The V and J genes are TRBV7-9 and TRBJ2-1; TCRdb's D gene call, TRBD1, goes unchecked for lack of DNA. CDR3 length: 12 residues. Germline V gives CDR1 SEHNR, CDR2 FQNEAQ (reference sequence). The CDR3 loop reads CASSWPLVEQFF.

This chain links TRBV7-9 with TRBJ2-5; with no DNA, the TCRdb D assignment of TRBD2 cannot be verified. This CDR3 is 16 amino acids long. Germline values: CDR1 SEHNR, CDR2 FQNEAQ (reference sequence). The CDR3 sequence is CASSLALGPDQETQYF.

V usage is TRBV4-2 and J usage is TRBJ2-2; TCRdb returns TRBD1, unconfirmable since there is no DNA. The germline gives CDR1 LGHNA, CDR2 YNFKEQ. The CDR3 loop spans 17 amino acids. The CDR3 spells CASSPLGTGWDTGELFF.

The V and J genes are TRBV30 and TRBJ1-4; no DNA is available, so the TRBD1 call from TCRdb remains unchecked. The CDR3 contains 16 residues. Looked up from germline, CDR1 is GTSNPN and CDR2 is SVGIG (reference sequence). The CDR3: CAWKPAWDRANEKLFF.

V and J are TRBV3-1 and TRBJ2-5; TCRdb's D call of TRBD1 is untestable without DNA. The CDR3 is 15 amino acids. Germline V gene sequence: CDR1 LGHDT, CDR2 YNNKEL (reference sequence). CDR3 loop: CASSQGDREIETQYF.

V gene TRBV6-2 or TRBV6-3 combines with J gene TRBJ2-1; TCRdb lists TRBD2, though no DNA is available to test this call. CDR3 length: 13 amino acids. CDR1 is MNHEY, CDR2 SVGEGT, per germline. The chain's CDR3 is CASTDRSPPEQFF.